The 12 T cell receptor beta chains reported below all come from one sample, sequenced in a study of blood T cell repertoires in COVID-19. The table came from immunoSEQ multiplex PCR; TCRdb's copy has only in-frame clones and leaves some out. The sample lists around 390,000 clones, about 87% occurring once. Material for sequencing was PBMCs or T cells enriched from blood (not recorded which). The receptors shown here come from a woman in her fifties or sixties who had recovered from COVID-19.

The chain is built from TRBV11-1 and TRBJ1-4; D might be TRBD1 (5 bases). Germline V gene lookup returns CDR1 SGHAT and CDR2 FQDESV (reference sequence). The CDR3 runs 15 residues. V was trimmed by 5 bases and J by 3 bases, leaving 13 bases between them. CDR3 sequence (DNA): TGTGCCAGCAGCCGTACGGGGGGGTCTAATGAAAAACTGTTTTTT. It yields the protein CASSRTGGSNEKLFF.

The chain is built from TRBV5-1 and TRBJ2-3, with 7 bases aligning to TRBD1. Germline CDR1 and CDR2: SGHRS and YFSETQ. J gave up 4 bases and V 3 bases, and 11 bases lay outside the gene matches. There are 16 residues in the CDR3. In nucleotides, the CDR3 is TGCGCCAGCAGCTCGGGGACGATGCAGGGGGCAGATACGCAGTATTTT. Its protein is CASSSGTMQGADTQYF.

V is TRBV7-2 and J is TRBJ1-5; 8 bases align to TRBD1. The V segment lost 4 bases and the J segment 7 bases; nucleotides outside the gene matches: 6. Germline-derived CDR1 and CDR2 are SGHTA and FQGNSA. The CDR3 consists of 14 residues. The CDR3 sequence: CASSSYRGEQPQHF. The CDR3 coding sequence is TGTGCCAGCAGCTCCTACAGGGGGGAACAGCCCCAGCATTTT.

This chain links TRBV30 with TRBJ2-7; maybe TRBD2 (6 bases). The V and J ends lost 0 bases and 11 bases respectively, with 17 bases between them. From germline, CDR1 is GTSNPN and CDR2 SVGIG (reference sequence). The CDR3 sequence is 13 residues long. The CDR3 loop is CAWSVLGDGGEYF. In nucleotides, the CDR3 is TGTGCCTGGAGTGTACTTGGCGACGGCGGGGAGTACTTC.

This clone was observed a few times. The CDR3 is CASSEYRDNEKLFF. The DNA for the CDR3 is TGTGCCAGCAGTGAGTACAGGGATAATGAAAAACTGTTTTTT. This chain links TRBV6-1 with TRBJ1-4; tentative D call: TRBD1 (6 bases). Germline lookup yields CDR1 MNHNS and CDR2 SASEGT. The ends were cut back, 3 bases at V and 4 bases at J, with 9 bases in the middle. The CDR3 contains 14 residues.

This sequence joins TRBV7-2 and TRBJ1-1; possibly TRBD1 for D (6 bases). Trimming left V 4 bases short and J 7 bases short, with 16 bases between. CDR3 length: 14 amino acids. Germline V gene sequence: CDR1 SGHTA, CDR2 FQGNSA. CDR3 sequence reads: CASSSQGSFGEAFF. CDR3 bases: TGTGCCAGCAGCTCCCAGGGGAGTTTCGGTGAAGCTTTCTTT. The variable domain in full, with the rest retrieved from reference TRBV7-2 and TRBJ1-1, is GAGVSQSPSNKVTEKGKDVELRCDPISGHTALYWYRQSLGQGLEFLIYFQGNSAPDKSGLPSDRFSAERTGGSVSTLTIQRTQQEDSAVYLCASSSQGSFGEAFFGQGTRLTVV.

The chain carries TRBV14 and TRBJ1-2; maybe TRBD1 (6 bases). V was cut by 4 bases and J by 6 bases, with 36 bases left in between. The CDR3 runs 21 residues. Germline lookup yields CDR1 SGHDN and CDR2 FVKESK. The CDR3 sequence is CASSRHATWTDYPLLSDGYTF. The CDR3 DNA reads TGTGCCAGCAGCCGACATGCGACTTGGACAGATTATCCTCTCCTAAGTGATGGCTACACCTTC.

As for this clone: This specimen includes other DNA sequences encoding the same CDR3. CDR3 region: CASSGQNSNQPQHF. CDR3 coding DNA: TGTGCCAGCAGTGGACAGAACAGCAATCAGCCCCAGCATTTT. The rearrangement links TRBV2 to TRBJ1-5, with a weak D call TRBD1 (5 bases). The CDR3 covers 14 residues. The V and J ends lost 4 bases and 1 base respectively, with 8 bases between them. Germline loops: CDR1 SNHLY, CDR2 FYNNEI. The entire variable domain, with the rest obtained from reference TRBV2 and TRBJ1-5, is as follows: EPEVTQTPSHQVTQMGQEVILRCVPISNHLYFYWYRQILGQKVEFLVSFYNNEISEKSEIFDDQFSVERPDGSNFTLKIRSTKLEDSAMYFCASSGQNSNQPQHFGDGTRLSIL.

This clone has more than one count but fewer than ten. The CDR3 DNA follows: TGTGCCTCAAACCGGGAGCCCTACGAGCAGTACTTC. It translates to CASNREPYEQYF. The genes are TRBV30 and TRBJ2-7; D possibly corresponds to TRBD2 (6 bases). Looked up from germline, CDR1 is GTSNPN and CDR2 is SVGIG (reference sequence). V dropped 7 bases and J dropped 2 bases, with 12 bases sitting between them. CDR3 length: 12 amino acids. Combining the CDR3 with reference TRBV30 and TRBJ2-7 gives the whole variable domain SQTIHQWPATLVQPVGSPLSLECTVEGTSNPNLYWYRQAAGRGLQLLFYSVGIGQISSEVPQNLSASRPQDRQFILSSKKLLLSDSGFYLCASNREPYEQYFGPGTRLTVT.

The chain joins TRBV19 to TRBJ2-7; TRBD1 agrees at 7 bases. V lost 5 bases to trimming and J lost 2 bases; unmatched junction nucleotides: 3. Germline CDR1 is LNHDA and CDR2 is SQIVND (reference sequence). This CDR3 has 13 amino acids. CDR3 amino acids: CASSFGTAYEQYF. The CDR3 DNA reads TGTGCCAGTAGTTTTGGGACAGCCTACGAGCAGTACTTC.

J is TRBJ2-4 and V is TRBV19, with 7 bases matching TRBD1. The trim removed 6 bases at V and 3 bases at J, leaving 11 bases unmatched. The CDR3 is 16 residues long. CDR1 and CDR2 from the germline V gene are LNHDA and SQIVND (reference sequence). The CDR3: CASSSLQGRNKNIQYF. The CDR3 coding sequence is TGTGCCAGTAGCTCCCTACAGGGGCGAAACAAAAACATTCAGTACTTC.

This CDR3 is CASSWGSGDYYGYTF. The CDR3 nucleotides are TGCGCCAGCAGCTGGGGGTCGGGGGATTACTATGGCTACACCTTC. The genes are TRBV5-1 and TRBJ1-2, with D possibly matching TRBD1 (5 bases). Looked up from germline, CDR1 is SGHRS and CDR2 is YFSETQ. The V end lost 3 bases, the J end lost 3 bases, and 15 bases lay between the germline ends. This CDR3 comprises 15 residues.